This T cell receptor beta chain was sequenced for a study of blood T cell repertoires in COVID-19. Study overall: PBMCs, B-cell-depleted T cells, or T cells provided the cDNA or gDNA that made up the material.

Assay: immunoSEQ multiplex PCR; the TCRdb copy retains only in-frame clones and omits some. The data hold more than 100,000 clones, with around 86% observed a single time. Per germline, CDR1 SGHVS and CDR2 FQNEAQ. Trimming removed 1 base at V and 2 bases at J, with 9 bases between. The CDR3 is 14 residues long. The receptor's source is a woman aged 60-75 years with active or convalescent COVID-19. The rearrangement joins TRBV7-8 to TRBJ2-7; possibly TRBD1 for D (5 bases). The specimen sequenced was peripheral blood. The CDR3 DNA is TGTGCCAGCAGCTTAGGAGGCAGGGCCTACGAGCAGTACTTC. Amino acids: CASSLGGRAYEQYF. Variable domain in full (rest from reference TRBV7-8 and TRBJ2-7): GAGVSQSPRYKVAKRGQDVALRCDPISGHVSLFWYQQALGQGPEFLTYFQNEAQLDKSGLPSDRFFAERPEGSVSTLKIQRTQQEDSAVYLCASSLGGRAYEQYFGPGTRLTVT.